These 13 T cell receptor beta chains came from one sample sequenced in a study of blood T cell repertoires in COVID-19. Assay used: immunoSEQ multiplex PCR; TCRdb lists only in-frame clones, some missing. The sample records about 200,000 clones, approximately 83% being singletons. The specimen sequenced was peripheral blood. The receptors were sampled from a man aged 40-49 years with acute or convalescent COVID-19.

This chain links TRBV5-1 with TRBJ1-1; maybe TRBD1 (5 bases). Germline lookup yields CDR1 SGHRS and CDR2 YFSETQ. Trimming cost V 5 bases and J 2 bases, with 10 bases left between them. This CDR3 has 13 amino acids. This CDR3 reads CASSWGVNTEAFF. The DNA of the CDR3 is TGCGCCAGCAGTTGGGGGGTAAACACTGAAGCTTTCTTT.

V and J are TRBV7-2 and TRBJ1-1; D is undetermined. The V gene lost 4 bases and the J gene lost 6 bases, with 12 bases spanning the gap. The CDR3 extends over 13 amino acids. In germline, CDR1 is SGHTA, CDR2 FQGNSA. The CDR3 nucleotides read TGTGCCAGCAGCTCAGTACCTGAGGCTGAAGCTTTCTTT. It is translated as CASSSVPEAEAFF.

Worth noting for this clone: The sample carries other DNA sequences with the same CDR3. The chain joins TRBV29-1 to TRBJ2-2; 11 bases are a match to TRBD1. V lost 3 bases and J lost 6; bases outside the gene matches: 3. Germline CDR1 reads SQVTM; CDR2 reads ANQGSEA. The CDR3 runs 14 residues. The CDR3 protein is CSVEGQGVPGELFF. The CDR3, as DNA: TGCAGCGTTGAGGGACAGGGGGTTCCCGGGGAGCTGTTTTTT.

CDR3 region: CASSTHRGTEAFF. The DNA of the CDR3 is TGTGCCAGCAGCACCCACAGGGGCACTGAAGCTTTCTTT. The gene calls are TRBV7-2 and TRBJ1-1; TRBD1 matches at 7 bases. This CDR3 is built from 13 residues. Looked up from germline, CDR1 is SGHTA and CDR2 is FQGNSA. V lost 5 bases to trimming and J lost 4 bases; unmatched junction nucleotides: 4.

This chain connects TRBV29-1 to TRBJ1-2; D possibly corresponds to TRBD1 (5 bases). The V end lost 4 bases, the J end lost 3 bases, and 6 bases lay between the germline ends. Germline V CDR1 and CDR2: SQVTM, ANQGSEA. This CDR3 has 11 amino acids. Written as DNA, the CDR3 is TGCAGCGTTGGGGGGGACTATGGCTACACCTTC. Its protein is CSVGGDYGYTF. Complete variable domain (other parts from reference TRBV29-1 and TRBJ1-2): SAVISQKPSRDICQRGTSLTIQCQVDSQVTMMFWYRQQPGQSLTLIATANQGSEATYESGFVIDKFPISRPNLTFSTLTVSNMSPEDSSIYLCSVGGDYGYTFGSGTRLTVV.

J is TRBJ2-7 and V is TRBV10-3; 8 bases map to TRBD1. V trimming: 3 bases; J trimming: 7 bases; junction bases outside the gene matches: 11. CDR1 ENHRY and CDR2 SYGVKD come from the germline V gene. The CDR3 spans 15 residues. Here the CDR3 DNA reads TGTGCCATCAGTGATTCCCGCGACAGGGGTAGAGAGCAGTACTTC. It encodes CAISDSRDRGREQYF.

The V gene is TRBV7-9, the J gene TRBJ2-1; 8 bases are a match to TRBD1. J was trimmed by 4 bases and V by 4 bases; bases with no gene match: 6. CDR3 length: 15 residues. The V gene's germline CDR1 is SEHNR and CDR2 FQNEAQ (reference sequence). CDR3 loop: CASSSRDRRYNEQFF. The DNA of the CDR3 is TGTGCCAGCAGCTCCCGGGACAGGCGTTACAATGAGCAGTTCTTC. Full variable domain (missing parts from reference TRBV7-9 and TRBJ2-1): DTGVSQNPRHKITKRGQNVTFRCDPISEHNRLYWYRQTLGQGPEFLTYFQNEAQLEKSRLLSDRFSAERPKGSFSTLEIQRTEQGDSAMYLCASSSRDRRYNEQFFGPGTRLTVL.

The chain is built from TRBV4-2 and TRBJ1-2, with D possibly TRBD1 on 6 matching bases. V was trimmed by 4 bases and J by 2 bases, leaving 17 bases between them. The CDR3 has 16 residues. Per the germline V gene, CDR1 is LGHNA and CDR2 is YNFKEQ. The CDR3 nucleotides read TGTGCCAGCAGCCCCCGGGACACATCGAACAACTATGGCTACACCTTC. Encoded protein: CASSPRDTSNNYGYTF.

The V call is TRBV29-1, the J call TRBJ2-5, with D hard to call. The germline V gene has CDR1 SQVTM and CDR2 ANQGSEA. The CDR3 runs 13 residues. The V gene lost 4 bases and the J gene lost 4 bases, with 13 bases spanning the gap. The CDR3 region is CSVVPSSRETQYF. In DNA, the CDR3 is TGCAGCGTTGTGCCTTCCTCGAGAGAGACCCAGTACTTC.

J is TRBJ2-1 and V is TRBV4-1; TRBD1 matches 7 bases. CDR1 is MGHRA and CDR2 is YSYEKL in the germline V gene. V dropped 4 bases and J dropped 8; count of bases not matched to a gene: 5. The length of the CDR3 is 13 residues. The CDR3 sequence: CASSPRQGDEQFF. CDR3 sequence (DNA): TGCGCCAGCAGCCCCCGGCAGGGGGATGAGCAGTTCTTC.

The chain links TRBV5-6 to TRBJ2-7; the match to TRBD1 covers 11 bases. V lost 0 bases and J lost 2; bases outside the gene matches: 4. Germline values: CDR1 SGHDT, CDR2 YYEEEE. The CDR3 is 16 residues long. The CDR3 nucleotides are TGTGCCAGCAGCTTGGGAACGGGACAGGGGGCCTACGAGCAGTACTTC. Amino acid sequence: CASSLGTGQGAYEQYF.

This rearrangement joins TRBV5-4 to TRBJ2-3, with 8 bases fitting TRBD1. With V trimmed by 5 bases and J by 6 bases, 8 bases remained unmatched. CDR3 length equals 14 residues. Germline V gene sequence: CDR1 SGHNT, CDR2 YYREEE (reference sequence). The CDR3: CASRRDRTSDTQYF. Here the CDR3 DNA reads TGTGCCAGCAGACGGGACAGGACGTCGGATACGCAGTATTTT.

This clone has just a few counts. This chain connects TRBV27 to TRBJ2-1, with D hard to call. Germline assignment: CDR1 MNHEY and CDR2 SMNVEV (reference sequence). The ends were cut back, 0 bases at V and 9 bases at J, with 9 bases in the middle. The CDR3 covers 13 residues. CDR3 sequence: CASSLSEVSEQFF. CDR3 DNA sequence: TGTGCCAGCAGTTTATCTGAGGTATCTGAGCAGTTCTTC.